A single sample is the source of the 12 T cell receptor beta chains below, sequenced in a study of blood T cell repertoires in COVID-19. Profiling relied on immunoSEQ multiplex PCR, and the TCRdb table lists in-frame clones only, not all of them. Seen here are over 300,000 clones, almost 85% observed once, and the top ten hold 6% to 9%. The sample taken for sequencing was peripheral blood. These receptors were taken from a human donor in a cohort sampled during active COVID-19.

This chain links TRBV29-1 with TRBJ2-2; D ambiguous. V lost 8 bases and J lost 4, with 14 bases in between. The germline V gene encodes CDR1 SQVTM and CDR2 ANQGSEA. CDR3 length: 13 amino acids. The CDR3: CSTTETLTGELFF. DNA for the CDR3: TGCAGCACTACGGAGACCCTCACCGGGGAGCTGTTTTTT.

This chain connects TRBV30 to TRBJ1-1; D ambiguous. The CDR3 length is 12 residues. Germline V CDR1 and CDR2: GTSNPN, SVGIG (reference sequence). V shed 4 bases and J shed 3 bases, with 9 bases lying between them. The CDR3 DNA reads TGTGCCTGGAAAGGTCGGGACACTGAAGCTTTCTTT. Translating it yields CAWKGRDTEAFF.

This rearrangement joins TRBV11-2 to TRBJ1-1, with no clear D. Trimming removed 2 bases at V and 4 bases at J, with 5 bases between. The CDR3 consists of 12 residues. Germline V gene sequence: CDR1 SGHAT, CDR2 FQNNGV. The CDR3 nucleotides are TGTGCCAGCAGCTTAACGAGCACTGAAGCTTTCTTT. It codes for CASSLTSTEAFF. The full variable domain, rest sourced from reference TRBV11-2 and TRBJ1-1, is EAGVAQSPRYKIIEKRQSVAFWCNPISGHATLYWYQQILGQGPKLLIQFQNNGVVDDSQLPKDRFSAERLKGVDSTLKIQPAKLEDSAVYLCASSLTSTEAFFGQGTRLTVV.

The V and J genes are TRBV11-1 and TRBJ2-3, with D possibly matching TRBD1 (6 bases). The CDR3 length is 16 residues. V was pared by 5 bases and J by 2 bases, with 17 bases between. Germline V lookup: CDR1 SGHAT, CDR2 FQDESV (reference sequence). As DNA, the CDR3 is TGTGCCAGCAGCGTGGGGACATACTCCGTCACAGATACGCAGTATTTT. Translated, it gives CASSVGTYSVTDTQYF.

The chain combines TRBV11-3 with TRBJ2-1; D is perhaps TRBD2 (7 bases). The CDR3 runs 14 residues. Trimming took 5 bases from V and 5 from J, leaving 13 bases between them. Germline V CDR1 and CDR2: SGHNT, YENEEA. For the CDR3, the DNA is TGTGCCAGCAGCGGAGGGGGGGCCAACAATGAGCAGTTCTTC. This encodes CASSGGGANNEQFF.

The CDR3 region has the DNA TGCGCCAGCAGCTTGGCTGTGGAGGACACCGGGGAGCTGTTTTTT. As protein: CASSLAVEDTGELFF. This chain uses TRBV5-1 with TRBJ2-2, with D possibly matching TRBD2 (5 bases). CDR3 length: 15 amino acids. Germline V gene data show CDR1 as SGHRS and CDR2 as YFSETQ. The germline V and J ends were trimmed by 0 bases and 3 bases, with 9 bases remaining between them. The full variable domain, its missing parts supplied by reference TRBV5-1 and TRBJ2-2, is KAGVTQTPRYLIKTRGQQVTLSCSPISGHRSVSWYQQTPGQGLQFLFEYFSETQRNKGNFPGRFSGRQFSNSRSEMNVSTLELGDSALYLCASSLAVEDTGELFFGEGSRLTVL.

This rearrangement joins TRBV6-5 to TRBJ2-5, with 10 bases identical to TRBD1. The V gene's germline CDR1 is MNHEY and CDR2 SVGAGI. With V trimmed by 4 bases and J by 8 bases, 7 bases remained unmatched. The CDR3 extends over 14 amino acids. Written as DNA, the CDR3 is TGTGCCAGCAGTTCCGGGGGACAGGGGTTAACCCAGTACTTC. It specifies CASSSGGQGLTQYF.

Only one count was recorded for this clone. The chain links TRBV7-3 to TRBJ1-1; a possible D gene is TRBD1 (5 bases). The CDR3 sequence is 14 residues long. Germline loops: CDR1 SGHTA, CDR2 FQGTGA. The V end lost 5 bases, the J end lost 4 bases, and 14 bases lay between the germline ends. CDR3 sequence (DNA): TGTGCCAGCAGCCTAAAAGGAGGGGTCACTGAAGCTTTCTTT. This translates into CASSLKGGVTEAFF.

The chain recombines TRBV19 with TRBJ2-2; D unresolved. Germline assignment: CDR1 LNHDA and CDR2 SQIVND (reference sequence). The CDR3 spans 13 residues. V was pared by 5 bases and J by 6 bases, with 10 bases between. For the CDR3, the DNA is TGTGCCAGTAGTCTTCGCGATTCCGGGGAGCTGTTTTTT. Protein: CASSLRDSGELFF. Combining the CDR3 with reference TRBV19 and TRBJ2-2 gives the whole variable domain DGGITQSPKYLFRKEGQNVTLSCEQNLNHDAMYWYRQDPGQGLRLIYYSQIVNDFQKGDIAEGYSVSREKKESFPLTVTSAQKNPTAFYLCASSLRDSGELFFGEGSRLTVL.

CDR3 DNA sequence: TGCGCCAGCAGCTTGGCCTCGGGACAGGGTTTTTACGAGCAGTACTTC. Amino acids: CASSLASGQGFYEQYF. The J gene is TRBJ2-7, the V gene TRBV5-1, with TRBD1 matching 9 bases. CDR1 is SGHRS, CDR2 YFSETQ, per germline. V lost 0 bases to trimming and J lost 4 bases; unmatched junction nucleotides: 8. The CDR3 runs to 16 residues.

Worth noting for this clone: Other DNA sequences in this sample translate to the same CDR3. J is TRBJ2-7 and V is TRBV5-1, with D tentatively TRBD1 (8 bases). V was clipped by 8 bases and J by 3 bases, with 15 bases between them. Germline V gene sequence: CDR1 SGHRS, CDR2 YFSETQ. This CDR3 is 13 amino acids long. CDR3 amino acids: CASGQGGFYEQYF. The DNA for the CDR3 is TGCGCCAGTGGACAGGGAGGGTTCTACGAGCAGTACTTC.

Worth noting for this clone: A read error is likely, as this CDR3 ends without the conserved phenylalanine or tryptophan. It is unclear where the CDR3 begins or ends on the DNA, so no DNA is shown, and the CDR3 is as TCRdb lists it. This CDR3 is CASSDFRENR. The chain recombines TRBV10-1 with TRBJ1-1. CDR1 is WNHNN and CDR2 is SYGVQD in the germline V gene (reference sequence). Inclusive of both ends, the CDR3 amounts to 10 amino acids.